Listed below are T cell receptor beta chains from one sample, sequenced in a study of T cell repertoires in ileal Crohn's disease. TCRdb's copy holds only in-frame clones and misses some; the assay was immunoSEQ multiplex PCR. Of roughly 62,000 clones in the sample, about 89% were seen once. Sequencing input: ileal tissue. Every receptor here comes from an adult with Crohn's disease. Each CDR3 is given with its conserved first and last residue. D genes are given only for firm matches. Only some rows state a clone size, as once, few, many or a class for expanded clones.

DNA	CDR3	size	D	J	V
TGTGCCAGCACCCGAAGGACAGGGGGCGGTGAAAAACTGTTTTTT	CASTRRTGGGEKLFF	-	TRBD1	TRBJ1-4	TRBV6-6
TGTGCCACCAGCAGAGGTGGCCTCTGGGAGACCCAGTACTTC	CATSRGGLWETQYF	-	-	TRBJ2-5	TRBV15
TGCGCCAGCAGCCACGAACGGAGGGCTAGCGGTAGCTCCTACAATGAGCAGTTCTTC	CASSHERRASGSSYNEQFF	-	TRBD2	TRBJ2-1	TRBV4-1
TGTGCCAGCAGTTACTCACAATTGAACACTGAAGCTTTCTTT	CASSYSQLNTEAFF	-	-	TRBJ1-1	TRBV6-5
TGTGCCAGCAGCAATTACAGCGGCTACACCTTC	CASSNYSGYTF	-	-	TRBJ1-2	TRBV13
TGCGCCAGCAGCTTGTTAGGAGGCCGTTTACCTAACACTGAAGCTTTCTTT	CASSLLGGRLPNTEAFF	-	-	TRBJ1-1	TRBV5-1
TGTGCCAGCAGTGCACGAACAGGATTCTTGGGCTATGGCTACACCTTC	CASSARTGFLGYGYTF	-	-	TRBJ1-2	TRBV6-1
TGTGCCTGGAGTGTAGCTTCCTACGAGCAGTACTTC	CAWSVASYEQYF	-	-	TRBJ2-7	TRBV30
TGCGCCAGCAGCCTGGGACAACCGAACACCGGGGAGCTGTTTTTT	CASSLGQPNTGELFF	-	-	TRBJ2-2	TRBV5-1
TGTGCCCTTACCCGGACAGGGCTCAGTAGCAATCAGCCCCAGCATTTT	CALTRTGLSSNQPQHF	-	TRBD1	TRBJ1-5	TRBV19
TGTGCCTGGAGTGGAGCTAGAGTGGGCGAGCAGTACTTC	CAWSGARVGEQYF	-	-	TRBJ2-7	TRBV30
TGTGCCAGCAGCCCCCCCGAGTTGAGGACTGGAAACACCATATATTTT	CASSPPELRTGNTIYF	-	-	TRBJ1-3	TRBV5-8
TGTGCCAGCAGTTTATCACGAGGGGGCTATGGCTACACCTTC	CASSLSRGGYGYTF	-	-	TRBJ1-2	TRBV27
TGTGCCTGGATTTGGGACAGGCTCTACGAGCAGTACTTC	CAWIWDRLYEQYF	-	TRBD1	TRBJ2-7	TRBV30
TGCGCCAGCAGCCTGGAGGGTCTACCCCAAGAGACCCAGTACTTC	CASSLEGLPQETQYF	-	-	TRBJ2-5	TRBV4-1
TGTGCCAGCTCCCCAACCACAGGGTGGGACACTGAAGCTTTCTTT	CASSPTTGWDTEAFF	-	-	TRBJ1-1	TRBV18
TGTGCCAGCAGTGGGACAGGGGTCCAGCCCCAGCATTTT	CASSGTGVQPQHF	-	TRBD1	TRBJ1-5	TRBV28
TGTGCCAGCAGCAACCGACAGGGGAACACCGGGGAGCTGTTTTTT	CASSNRQGNTGELFF	-	TRBD1	TRBJ2-2	TRBV9
TGTGCCAGCAGCGTTACAGGGGGTGCCGATGGCTACACCTTC	CASSVTGGADGYTF	few	TRBD1	TRBJ1-2	TRBV9
TGTGCCAGCGACCAGAGCGGGGGGACAGATACGCAGTATTTT	CASDQSGGTDTQYF	-	TRBD2	TRBJ2-3	TRBV2
TGTGCCAGCAGTTCTCGGACAGGGATCAATCAGCCCCAGCATTTT	CASSSRTGINQPQHF	-	TRBD1	TRBJ1-5	TRBV27
TGTGCCAGCAGCGCTAGAGGCGGACCAGGGGCCAGGATCTACGAGCAGTACTTC	CASSARGGPGARIYEQYF	once	-	TRBJ2-7	TRBV13
TGTGCCAGCAGCAGACAGGGAGACTCTGGAAACACCATATATTTT	CASSRQGDSGNTIYF	-	TRBD1	TRBJ1-3	TRBV5-4
TGTGCCAGCTCACATGGACAGGGATCCGGGTTATATGGCTACACCTTC	CASSHGQGSGLYGYTF	-	TRBD1	TRBJ1-2	TRBV18
TGTGCCAGCAGCCCGCAGGGGGCTGGCAACTATGGCTACACCTTC	CASSPQGAGNYGYTF	-	TRBD1	TRBJ1-2	TRBV11-2
TGTGCCAGCAGTGAGACTAATAAAGAGACCCAGTACTTC	CASSETNKETQYF	-	-	TRBJ2-5	TRBV6-1
TGCGCCAGCAGCAGGGGGACAGGAGACACCGGGGAGCTGTTTTTT	CASSRGTGDTGELFF	once	TRBD1	TRBJ2-2	TRBV5-1
TGTGCCAGCAAGATAGGACAGGGGAGGGGCAATCAGCCCCAGCATTTT	CASKIGQGRGNQPQHF	-	TRBD1	TRBJ1-5	TRBV19
TGTGCCAGCAGCCCGGGTGGCTACACCTTC	CASSPGGYTF	-	-	TRBJ1-2	TRBV7-2
TGTGCCAGCAGCTTCCCCCGGACAGGCTATAACTATGGCTACACCTTC	CASSFPRTGYNYGYTF	-	TRBD1	TRBJ1-2	TRBV7-9